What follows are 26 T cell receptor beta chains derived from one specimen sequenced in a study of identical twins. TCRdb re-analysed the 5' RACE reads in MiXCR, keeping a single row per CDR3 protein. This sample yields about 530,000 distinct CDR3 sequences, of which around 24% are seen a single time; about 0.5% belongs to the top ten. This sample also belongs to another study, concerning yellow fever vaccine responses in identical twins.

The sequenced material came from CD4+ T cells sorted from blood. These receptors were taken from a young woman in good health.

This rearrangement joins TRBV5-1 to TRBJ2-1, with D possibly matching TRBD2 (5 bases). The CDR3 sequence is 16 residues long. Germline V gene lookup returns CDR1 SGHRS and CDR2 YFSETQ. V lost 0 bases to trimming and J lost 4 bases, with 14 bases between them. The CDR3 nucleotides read TGCGCCAGCAGCTTGGTTCAGGCTAGCAGTTACAATGAGCAGTTCTTC. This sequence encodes CASSLVQASSYNEQFF.

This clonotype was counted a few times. The CDR3 DNA sequence: TGTGCCACCAGTCACAAGGACAACCTCAAAGGAGAGACCCAGTACTTC. It encodes CATSHKDNLKGETQYF. The V gene is TRBV24-1, the J gene TRBJ2-5; perhaps TRBD1 as D (5 bases). This CDR3 is 16 amino acids long. Germline assignment: CDR1 KGHDR and CDR2 SFDVKD. Between the trimmed V and J ends, which lost 6 bases and 4 bases, there was a span of 20 bases.

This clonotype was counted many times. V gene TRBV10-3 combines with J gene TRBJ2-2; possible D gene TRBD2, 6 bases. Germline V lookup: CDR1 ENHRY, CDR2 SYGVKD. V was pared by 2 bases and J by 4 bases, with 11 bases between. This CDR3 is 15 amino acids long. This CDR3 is CAISEMAGPTGELFF. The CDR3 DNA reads TGTGCCATCAGTGAGATGGCGGGACCCACCGGGGAGCTGTTTTTT.

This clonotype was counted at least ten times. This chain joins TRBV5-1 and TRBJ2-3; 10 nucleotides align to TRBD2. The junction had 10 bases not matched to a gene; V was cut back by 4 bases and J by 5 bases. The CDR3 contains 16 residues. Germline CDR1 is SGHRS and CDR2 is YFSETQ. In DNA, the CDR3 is TGCGCCAGCAGCACCCGCCCTAGCGGGAGCGGAGATACGCAGTATTTT. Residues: CASSTRPSGSGDTQYF.

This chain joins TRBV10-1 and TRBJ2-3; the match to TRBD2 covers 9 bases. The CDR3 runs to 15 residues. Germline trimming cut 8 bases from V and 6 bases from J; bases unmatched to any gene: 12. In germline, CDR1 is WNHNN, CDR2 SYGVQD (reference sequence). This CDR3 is CASGGAAGGGDTQYF. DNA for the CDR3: TGCGCCAGCGGTGGGGCAGCGGGAGGCGGGGATACGCAGTATTTT.

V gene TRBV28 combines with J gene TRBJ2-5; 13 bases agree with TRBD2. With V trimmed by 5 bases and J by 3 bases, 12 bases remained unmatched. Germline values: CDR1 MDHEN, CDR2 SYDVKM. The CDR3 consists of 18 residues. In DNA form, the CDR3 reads TGTGCCAGCAGTCCCTCAGGGCGACTAGCGGGGGGAAAAGAGACCCAGTACTTC. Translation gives CASSPSGRLAGGKETQYF. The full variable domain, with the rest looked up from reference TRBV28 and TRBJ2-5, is DVKVTQSSRYLVKRTGEKVFLECVQDMDHENMFWYRQDPGLGLRLIYFSYDVKMKEKGDIPEGYSVSREKKERFSLILESASTNQTSMYLCASSPSGRLAGGKETQYFGPGTRLLVL.

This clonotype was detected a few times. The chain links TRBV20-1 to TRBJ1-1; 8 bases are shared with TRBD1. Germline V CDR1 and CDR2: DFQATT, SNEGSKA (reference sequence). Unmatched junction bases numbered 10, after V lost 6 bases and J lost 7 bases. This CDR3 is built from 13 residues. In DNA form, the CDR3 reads TGCAGTGCGAGGGACAGGACCCATCTTGAAGCTTTCTTT. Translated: CSARDRTHLEAFF.

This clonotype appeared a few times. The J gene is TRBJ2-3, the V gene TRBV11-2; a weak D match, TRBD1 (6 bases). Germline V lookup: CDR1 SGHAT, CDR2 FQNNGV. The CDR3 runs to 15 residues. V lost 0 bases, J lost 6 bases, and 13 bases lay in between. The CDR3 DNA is TGTGCCAGCAGCTTAGAGACTCACCAGGGGGATACGCAGTATTTT. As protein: CASSLETHQGDTQYF.

The CDR3 is CASSIAGRDQHF. CDR3 coding DNA: TGTGCCAGTAGTATAGCGGGGAGGGACCAGCATTTT. The chain couples TRBV19 to TRBJ1-5; no reliable D call. The CDR3 extends over 12 amino acids. Germline loops: CDR1 LNHDA, CDR2 SQIVND (reference sequence). V was cut by 1 base and J by 12 bases, with 10 bases left in between.

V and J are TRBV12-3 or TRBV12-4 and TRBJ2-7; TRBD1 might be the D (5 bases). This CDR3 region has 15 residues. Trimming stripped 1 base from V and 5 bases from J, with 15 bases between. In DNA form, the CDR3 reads TGTGCCAGCAGTTTAGTAGGGGCTGGTGGGAACGAGCAGTACTTC. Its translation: CASSLVGAGGNEQYF.

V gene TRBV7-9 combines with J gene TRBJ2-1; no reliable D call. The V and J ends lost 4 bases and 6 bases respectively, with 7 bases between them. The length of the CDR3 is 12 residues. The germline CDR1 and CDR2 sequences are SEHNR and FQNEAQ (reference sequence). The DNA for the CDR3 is TGTGCCAGCAGCTCCCTAAGCAATGAGCAGTTCTTC. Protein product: CASSSLSNEQFF.

CDR3 residues: CATRRTSGTYEQYF. CDR3 nucleotides: TGTGCCACCCGACGGACTAGCGGAACCTACGAGCAGTACTTC. J is TRBJ2-7 and V is TRBV7-8, with 10 bases identical to TRBD2. J lost 2 bases, V lost 10 bases, and 8 bases had no gene match. This CDR3 comprises 14 residues. CDR1 SGHVS and CDR2 FQNEAQ come from the germline V gene.

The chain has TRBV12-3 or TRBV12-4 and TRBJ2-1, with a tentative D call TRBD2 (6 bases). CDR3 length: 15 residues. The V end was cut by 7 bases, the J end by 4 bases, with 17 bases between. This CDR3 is CASKGAGSTYNEQFF. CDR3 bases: TGTGCCAGCAAGGGCGCGGGATCAACGTACAATGAGCAGTTCTTC.

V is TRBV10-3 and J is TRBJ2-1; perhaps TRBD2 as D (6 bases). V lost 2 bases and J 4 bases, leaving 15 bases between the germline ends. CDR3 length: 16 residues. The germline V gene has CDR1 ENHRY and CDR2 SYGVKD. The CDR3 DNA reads TGTGCCATCAGTGAGAAAACCGGGACTCCTTACAATGAGCAGTTCTTC. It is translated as CAISEKTGTPYNEQFF.

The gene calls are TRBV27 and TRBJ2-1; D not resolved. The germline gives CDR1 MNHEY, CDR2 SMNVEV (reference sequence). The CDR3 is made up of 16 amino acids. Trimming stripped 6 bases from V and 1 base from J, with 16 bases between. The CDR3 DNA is TGTGCCAGCAGCCCGATAGCCCCTATGTCCTACAATGAGCAGTTCTTC. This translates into CASSPIAPMSYNEQFF.

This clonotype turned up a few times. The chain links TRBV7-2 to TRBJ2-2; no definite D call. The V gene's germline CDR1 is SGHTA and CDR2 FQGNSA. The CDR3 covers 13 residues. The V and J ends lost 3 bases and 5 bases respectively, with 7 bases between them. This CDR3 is CASSFGPTGELFF. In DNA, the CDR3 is TGTGCCAGCAGCTTTGGACCTACCGGGGAGCTGTTTTTT.

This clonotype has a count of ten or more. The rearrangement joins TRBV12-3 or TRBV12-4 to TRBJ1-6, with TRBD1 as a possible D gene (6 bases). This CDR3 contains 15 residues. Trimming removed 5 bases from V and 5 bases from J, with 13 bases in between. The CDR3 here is CASSGWTEHNSPLHF. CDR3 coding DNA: TGTGCCAGCAGTGGTTGGACAGAACATAATTCACCCCTCCACTTT.

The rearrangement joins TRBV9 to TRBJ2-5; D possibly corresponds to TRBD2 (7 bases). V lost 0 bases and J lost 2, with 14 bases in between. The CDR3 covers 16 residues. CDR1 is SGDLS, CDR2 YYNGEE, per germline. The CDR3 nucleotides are TGTGCCAGCAGCGTAGCTGTGGGGGGGGCACAAGAGACCCAGTACTTC. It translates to CASSVAVGGAQETQYF.

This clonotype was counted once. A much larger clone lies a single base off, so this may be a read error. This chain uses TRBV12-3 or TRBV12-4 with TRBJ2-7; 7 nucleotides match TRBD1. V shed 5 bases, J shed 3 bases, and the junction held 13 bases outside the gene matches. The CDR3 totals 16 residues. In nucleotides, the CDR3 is TGTGCCAGCAGTGAAGGGACAGAGGGAAGTCTCTACGAGCAGTACTTC. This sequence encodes CASSEGTEGSLYEQYF.

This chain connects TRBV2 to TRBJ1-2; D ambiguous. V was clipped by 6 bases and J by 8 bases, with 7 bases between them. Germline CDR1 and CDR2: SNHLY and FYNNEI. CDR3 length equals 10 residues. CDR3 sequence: CASSGVGYTF. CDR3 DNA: TGTGCCAGCAGCGGTGTCGGCTACACCTTC. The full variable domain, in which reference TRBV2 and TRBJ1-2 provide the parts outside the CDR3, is EPEVTQTPSHQVTQMGQEVILRCVPISNHLYFYWYRQILGQKVEFLVSFYNNEISEKSEIFDDQFSVERPDGSNFTLKIRSTKLEDSAMYFCASSGVGYTFGSGTRLTVV.

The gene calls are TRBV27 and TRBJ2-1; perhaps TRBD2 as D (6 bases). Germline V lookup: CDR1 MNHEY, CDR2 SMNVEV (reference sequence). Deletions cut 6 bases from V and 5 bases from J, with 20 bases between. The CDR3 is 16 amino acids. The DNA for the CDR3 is TGTGCCAGCAGGCAACGGCCCGGGGGTATCGACAATGAGCAGTTCTTC. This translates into CASRQRPGGIDNEQFF.

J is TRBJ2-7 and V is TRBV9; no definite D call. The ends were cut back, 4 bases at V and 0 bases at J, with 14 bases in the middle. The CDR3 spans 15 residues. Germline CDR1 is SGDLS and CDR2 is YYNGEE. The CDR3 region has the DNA TGTGCCAGCAGCCCCGAAGGAGCGATCTCCTACGAGCAGTACTTC. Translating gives CASSPEGAISYEQYF.

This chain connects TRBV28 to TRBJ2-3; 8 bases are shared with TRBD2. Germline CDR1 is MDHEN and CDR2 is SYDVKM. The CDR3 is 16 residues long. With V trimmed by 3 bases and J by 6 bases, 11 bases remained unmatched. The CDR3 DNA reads TGTGCCAGCAGTTTCCCAGCGGGAGCGGGCTTTGATACGCAGTATTTT. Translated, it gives CASSFPAGAGFDTQYF. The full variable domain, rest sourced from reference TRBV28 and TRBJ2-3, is DVKVTQSSRYLVKRTGEKVFLECVQDMDHENMFWYRQDPGLGLRLIYFSYDVKMKEKGDIPEGYSVSREKKERFSLILESASTNQTSMYLCASSFPAGAGFDTQYFGPGTRLTVL.

The DNA of the CDR3 is TGTGCCAGCAGTGATGGGACAGTTTCTGGGGCCAACGTCCTGACTTTC. Translated, it gives CASSDGTVSGANVLTF. The V gene is TRBV6-1, the J gene TRBJ2-6; 7 bases align to TRBD1. Germline V CDR1 and CDR2: MNHNS, SASEGT. The ends lost 3 bases at V and 1 base at J; junction bases unmatched: 3. This CDR3 is 16 amino acids long.

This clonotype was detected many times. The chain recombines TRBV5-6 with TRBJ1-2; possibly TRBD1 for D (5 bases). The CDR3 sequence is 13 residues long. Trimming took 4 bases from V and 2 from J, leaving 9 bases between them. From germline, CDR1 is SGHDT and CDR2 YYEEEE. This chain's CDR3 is CASSLKGNYGYTF. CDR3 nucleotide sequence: TGTGCCAGCAGCCTGAAGGGGAACTATGGCTACACCTTC. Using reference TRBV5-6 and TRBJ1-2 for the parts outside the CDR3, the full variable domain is DAGVTQSPTHLIKTRGQQVTLRCSPKSGHDTVSWYQQALGQGPQFIFQYYEEEERQRGNFPDRFSGHQFPNYSSELNVNALLLGDSALYLCASSLKGNYGYTFGSGTRLTVV.

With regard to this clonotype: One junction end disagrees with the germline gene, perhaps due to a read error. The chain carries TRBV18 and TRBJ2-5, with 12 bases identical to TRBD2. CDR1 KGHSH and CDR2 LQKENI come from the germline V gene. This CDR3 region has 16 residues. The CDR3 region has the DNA TGTGCCAGCCCACCAGACTGGACTAGCGGGGCGGAGACCCAGTACTTC. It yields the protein CASPPDWTSGAETQYF. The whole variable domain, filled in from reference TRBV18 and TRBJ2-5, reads NAGVMQNPRHLVRRRGQEARLRCSPMKGHSHVYWYRQLPEEGLKFMVYLQKENIIDESGMPKERFSAEFPKEGPSILRIQQVVRGDSAAYFCASPPDWTSGAETQYFGPGTRLLVL.